This T cell receptor (beta chain) was sequenced during a study of cytomegalovirus exposure and HLA in healthy donors. PCR involved 60 Vbeta and 13 Jbeta primers. Assay: immunoSEQ multiplex PCR; the TCRdb copy retains only in-frame clones and omits some. The repertoire includes some 44,000 clones, 40% to 60% of them detected once, and around 10% sits in the top ten. The CDR3 runs to 14 residues. With 5 bases removed from V and 5 bases from J, the gap between germline ends came to 16 bases. Germline CDR1 and CDR2: SGHAT and FQNNGV. The V call is TRBV11-2, the J call TRBJ2-7, with a weak D call TRBD1 (5 bases). The receptor's source is a human donor in good health. Sequencing used PBMCs. In DNA form, the CDR3 reads TGTGCCAGCAGCCCGTTGACAGACACGGACGAGCAGTACTTC. Its translation: CASSPLTDTDEQYF.